Listed below are T cell receptor beta chains from one sample, sequenced in a study of control samples from healthy donors and cancer patients. TCRdb's table, derived via immunoSEQ multiplex PCR, lists solely in-frame clones and lacks some. The repertoire consists of 390,000 or so clones, with about 93% occurring once and the leading ten covering more than 6%. Sequences were obtained from PBMCs. Receptors originate from a man aged 35 to 55 with head and neck cancer. The conserved cysteine and the conserved F or W are not part of the CDR3 here. The order of the fields is V gene, J gene, CDR3 protein.

v_call: TRBV25-1
j_call: TRBJ1-4
cdr3_aa: ASSFQGVTNEKLF

v_call: TRBV18
j_call: TRBJ2-1
cdr3_aa: ASSPFGQAVPPPIYNEQF

v_call: TRBV28
j_call: TRBJ1-1
cdr3_aa: ASLPGGLVERTEAF

v_call: TRBV5-1
j_call: TRBJ2-7
cdr3_aa: ASRPDRGYEQY

v_call: TRBV6-2/TRBV6-3
j_call: TRBJ2-3
cdr3_aa: ASSYVSFTDTQY

v_call: TRBV7-9
j_call: TRBJ2-1
cdr3_aa: ASSPQGPSSYNEQF

v_call: TRBV4-1
j_call: TRBJ1-1
cdr3_aa: ASSQTGAGGAEAF

v_call: TRBV6-5
j_call: TRBJ2-1
cdr3_aa: ASSYYQGATYNEQF

v_call: TRBV20-1
j_call: TRBJ1-2
cdr3_aa: SASVTGWGYT

v_call: TRBV10-3
j_call: TRBJ1-1
cdr3_aa: AISGAWGDTEAF

v_call: TRBV9
j_call: TRBJ1-1
cdr3_aa: ASSLLDGDTEAF

v_call: TRBV7-3
j_call: TRBJ2-3
cdr3_aa: ASSLKAGDSNPAAD

v_call: TRBV9
j_call: TRBJ2-1
cdr3_aa: ASSPRLAGANEQF

v_call: TRBV10-3
j_call: TRBJ2-6
cdr3_aa: AISEAGIFGSGANVLT

v_call: TRBV18
j_call: TRBJ1-6
cdr3_aa: ASSLGQGRSPLH